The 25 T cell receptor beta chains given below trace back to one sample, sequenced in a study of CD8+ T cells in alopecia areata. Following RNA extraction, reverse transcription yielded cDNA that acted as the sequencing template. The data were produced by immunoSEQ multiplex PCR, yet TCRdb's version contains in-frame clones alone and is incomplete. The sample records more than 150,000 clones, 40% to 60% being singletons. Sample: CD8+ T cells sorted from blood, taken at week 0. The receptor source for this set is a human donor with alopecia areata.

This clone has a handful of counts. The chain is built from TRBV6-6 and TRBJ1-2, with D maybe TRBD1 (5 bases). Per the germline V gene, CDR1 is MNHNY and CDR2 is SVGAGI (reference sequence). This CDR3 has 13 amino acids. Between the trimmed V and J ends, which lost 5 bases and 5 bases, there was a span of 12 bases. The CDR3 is CASSDWTLYGYTF. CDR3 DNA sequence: TGTGCCAGCAGTGACTGGACATTGTATGGCTACACCTTC.

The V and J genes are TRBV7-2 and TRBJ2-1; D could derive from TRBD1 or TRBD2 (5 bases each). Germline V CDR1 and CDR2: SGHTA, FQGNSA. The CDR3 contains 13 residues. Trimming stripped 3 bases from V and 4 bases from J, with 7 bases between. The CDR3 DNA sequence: TGTGCCAGCAGCTTGGGGGAGTACAATGAGCAGTTCTTC. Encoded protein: CASSLGEYNEQFF.

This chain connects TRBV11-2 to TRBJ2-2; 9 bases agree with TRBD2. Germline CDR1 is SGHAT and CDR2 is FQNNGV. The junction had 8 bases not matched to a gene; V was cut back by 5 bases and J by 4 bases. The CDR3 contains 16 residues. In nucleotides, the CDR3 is TGTGCCAGCAGCCCCGCGGGGGGGGCGGTCACCGGGGAGCTGTTTTTT. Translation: CASSPAGGAVTGELFF.

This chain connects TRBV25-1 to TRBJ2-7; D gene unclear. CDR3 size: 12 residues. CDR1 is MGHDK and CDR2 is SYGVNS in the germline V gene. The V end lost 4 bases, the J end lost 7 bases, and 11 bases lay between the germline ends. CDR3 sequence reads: CASSVIHGEQYF. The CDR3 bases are TGTGCCAGCAGTGTTATCCACGGGGAGCAGTACTTC.

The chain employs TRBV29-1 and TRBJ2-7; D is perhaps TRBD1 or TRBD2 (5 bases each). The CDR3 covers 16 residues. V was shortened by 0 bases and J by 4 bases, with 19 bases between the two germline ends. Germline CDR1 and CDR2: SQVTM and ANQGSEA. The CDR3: CSVEDVGPTWGYEQYF. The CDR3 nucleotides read TGCAGCGTTGAAGATGTGGGACCAACCTGGGGATACGAGCAGTACTTC.

CDR3 region: CASRQNTGELFF. The CDR3 nucleotides are TGCGCCAGCAGGCAGAACACCGGGGAGCTGTTTTTT. The V gene is TRBV5-1, the J gene TRBJ2-2, with no clear D. V was clipped by 5 bases and J by 1 base, with 3 bases between them. The CDR3 has 12 amino acids. Germline V gene data show CDR1 as SGHRS and CDR2 as YFSETQ.

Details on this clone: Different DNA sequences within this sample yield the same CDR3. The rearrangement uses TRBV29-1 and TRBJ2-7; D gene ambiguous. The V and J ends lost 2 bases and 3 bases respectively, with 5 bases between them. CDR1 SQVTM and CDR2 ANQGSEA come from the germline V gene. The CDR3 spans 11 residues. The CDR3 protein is CSVERDYEQYF. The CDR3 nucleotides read TGCAGCGTTGAAAGAGACTACGAGCAGTACTTC.

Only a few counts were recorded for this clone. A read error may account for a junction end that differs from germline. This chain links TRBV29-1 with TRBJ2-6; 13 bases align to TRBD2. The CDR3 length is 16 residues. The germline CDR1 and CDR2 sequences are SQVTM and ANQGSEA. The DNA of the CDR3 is TGCAGCGCTATACTAGCGGGGGGGCCTGGTGCCAACTTCCTGACTTTC. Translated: CSAILAGGPGANFLTF.

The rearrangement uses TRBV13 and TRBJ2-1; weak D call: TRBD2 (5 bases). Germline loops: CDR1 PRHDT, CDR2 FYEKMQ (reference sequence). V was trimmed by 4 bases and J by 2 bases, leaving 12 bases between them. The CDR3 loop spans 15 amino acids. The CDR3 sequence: CASSSRREPYNEQFF. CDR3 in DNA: TGTGCCAGCAGCTCCCGAAGGGAGCCCTACAATGAGCAGTTCTTC.

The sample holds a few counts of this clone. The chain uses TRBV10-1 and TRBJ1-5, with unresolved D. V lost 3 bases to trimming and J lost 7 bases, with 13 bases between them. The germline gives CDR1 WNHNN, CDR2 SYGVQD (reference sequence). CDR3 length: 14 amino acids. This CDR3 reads CASSDGRIGQPQHF. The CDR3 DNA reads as TGCGCCAGCAGTGATGGGAGAATCGGGCAGCCCCAGCATTTT.

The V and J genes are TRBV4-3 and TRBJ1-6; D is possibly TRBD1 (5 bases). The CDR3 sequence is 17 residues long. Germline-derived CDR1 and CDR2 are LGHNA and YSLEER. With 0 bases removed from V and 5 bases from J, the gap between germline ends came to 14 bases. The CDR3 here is CASSQDYVGRDNSPLHF. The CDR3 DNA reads TGCGCCAGCAGCCAAGATTACGTGGGCAGGGATAATTCACCCCTCCACTTT.

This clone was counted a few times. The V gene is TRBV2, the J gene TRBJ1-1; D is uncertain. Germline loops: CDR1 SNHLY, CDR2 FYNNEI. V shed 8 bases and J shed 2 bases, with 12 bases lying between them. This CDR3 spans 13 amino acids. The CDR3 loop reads CASLEDSNTEAFF. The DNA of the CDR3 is TGTGCCAGCCTAGAGGATTCTAACACTGAAGCTTTCTTT. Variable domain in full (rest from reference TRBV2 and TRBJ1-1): EPEVTQTPSHQVTQMGQEVILRCVPISNHLYFYWYRQILGQKVEFLVSFYNNEISEKSEIFDDQFSVERPDGSNFTLKIRSTKLEDSAMYFCASLEDSNTEAFFGQGTRLTVV.

The DNA for the CDR3 is TGTGCCAGCAGCCCTACGGGGGATGGCTACACCTTC. Encoded protein: CASSPTGDGYTF. The chain couples TRBV7-2 to TRBJ1-2; D possibly corresponds to TRBD1 (5 bases). The CDR3 contains 12 residues. Germline V lookup: CDR1 SGHTA, CDR2 FQGNSA. V dropped 5 bases and J dropped 6 bases, with 10 bases sitting between them.

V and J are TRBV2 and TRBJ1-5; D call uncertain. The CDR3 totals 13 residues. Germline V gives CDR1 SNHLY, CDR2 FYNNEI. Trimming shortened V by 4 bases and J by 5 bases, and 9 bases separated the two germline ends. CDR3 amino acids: CASSVGSDQPQHF. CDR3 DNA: TGTGCCAGCAGTGTCGGTAGTGATCAGCCCCAGCATTTT. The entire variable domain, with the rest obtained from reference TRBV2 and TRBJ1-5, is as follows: EPEVTQTPSHQVTQMGQEVILRCVPISNHLYFYWYRQILGQKVEFLVSFYNNEISEKSEIFDDQFSVERPDGSNFTLKIRSTKLEDSAMYFCASSVGSDQPQHFGDGTRLSIL.

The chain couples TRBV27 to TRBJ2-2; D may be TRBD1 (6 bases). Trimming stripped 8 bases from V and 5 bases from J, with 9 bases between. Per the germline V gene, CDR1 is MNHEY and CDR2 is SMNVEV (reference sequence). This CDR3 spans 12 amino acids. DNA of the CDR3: TGTGCCAGCGCAGACAGGACCGGGGAGCTGTTTTTT. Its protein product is CASADRTGELFF.

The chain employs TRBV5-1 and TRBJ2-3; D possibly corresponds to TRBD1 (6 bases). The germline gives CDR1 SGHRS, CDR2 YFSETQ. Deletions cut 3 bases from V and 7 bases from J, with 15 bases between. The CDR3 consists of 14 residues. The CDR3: CASSSQGREHTQYF. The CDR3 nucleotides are TGCGCCAGCAGCTCACAGGGCCGTGAGCATACGCAGTATTTT. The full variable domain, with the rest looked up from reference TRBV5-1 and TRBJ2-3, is KAGVTQTPRYLIKTRGQQVTLSCSPISGHRSVSWYQQTPGQGLQFLFEYFSETQRNKGNFPGRFSGRQFSNSRSEMNVSTLELGDSALYLCASSSQGREHTQYFGPGTRLTVL.

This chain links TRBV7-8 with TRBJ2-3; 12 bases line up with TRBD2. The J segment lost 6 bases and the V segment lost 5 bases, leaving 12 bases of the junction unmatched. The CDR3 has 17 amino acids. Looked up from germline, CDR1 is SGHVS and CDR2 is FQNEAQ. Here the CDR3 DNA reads TGTGCCAGCAGCGCCACTGAGCTAGCGGGGGGGTATGATACGCAGTATTTT. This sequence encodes CASSATELAGGYDTQYF.

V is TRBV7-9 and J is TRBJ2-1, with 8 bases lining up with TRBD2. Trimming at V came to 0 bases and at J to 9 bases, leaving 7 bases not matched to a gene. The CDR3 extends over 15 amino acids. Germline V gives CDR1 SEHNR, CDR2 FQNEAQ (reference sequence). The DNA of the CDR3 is TGTGCCAGCAGCTTAGCGTCCCAGCGGGGGCCTGAGCAGTTCTTC. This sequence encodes CASSLASQRGPEQFF.

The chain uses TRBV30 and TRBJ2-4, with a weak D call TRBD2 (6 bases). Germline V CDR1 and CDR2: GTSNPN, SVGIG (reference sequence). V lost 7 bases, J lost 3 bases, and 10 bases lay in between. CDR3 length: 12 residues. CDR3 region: CAFDGGKNIQYF. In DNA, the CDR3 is TGTGCCTTCGACGGGGGCAAAAACATTCAGTACTTC.

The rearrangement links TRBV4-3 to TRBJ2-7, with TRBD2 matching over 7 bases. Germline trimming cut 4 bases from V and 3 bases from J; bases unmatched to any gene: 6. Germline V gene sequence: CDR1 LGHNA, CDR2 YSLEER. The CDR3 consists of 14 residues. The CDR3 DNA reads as TGCGCCAGCAGCCCTTCGGGGGGAAGCTACGAGCAGTACTTC. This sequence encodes CASSPSGGSYEQYF.

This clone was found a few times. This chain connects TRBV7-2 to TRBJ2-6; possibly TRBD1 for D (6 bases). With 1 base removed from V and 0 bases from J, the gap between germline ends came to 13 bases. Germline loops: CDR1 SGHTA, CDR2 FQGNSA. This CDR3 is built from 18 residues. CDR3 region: CASSLEGEFSSGANVLTF. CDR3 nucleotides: TGTGCCAGCAGCTTAGAGGGGGAGTTTAGCTCTGGGGCCAACGTCCTGACTTTC.

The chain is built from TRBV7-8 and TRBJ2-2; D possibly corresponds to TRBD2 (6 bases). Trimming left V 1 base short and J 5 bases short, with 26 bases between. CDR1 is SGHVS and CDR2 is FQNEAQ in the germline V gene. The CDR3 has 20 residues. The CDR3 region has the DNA TGTGCCAGCAGCTTAGTTGGATTAAGCCGGGGAGGCAGGGTGACCGGGGAGCTGTTTTTT. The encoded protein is CASSLVGLSRGGRVTGELFF.

In nucleotides, the CDR3 is TGTGCCTGGAGTGACGGACAGGTAGAAGCTTTCTTT. Its translation is CAWSDGQVEAFF. This chain joins TRBV30 and TRBJ1-1; 7 nucleotides match TRBD1. The length of the CDR3 is 12 residues. Trimming cost V 1 base and J 8 bases; bases outside gene matches: 4. Germline CDR1 and CDR2: GTSNPN and SVGIG (reference sequence).

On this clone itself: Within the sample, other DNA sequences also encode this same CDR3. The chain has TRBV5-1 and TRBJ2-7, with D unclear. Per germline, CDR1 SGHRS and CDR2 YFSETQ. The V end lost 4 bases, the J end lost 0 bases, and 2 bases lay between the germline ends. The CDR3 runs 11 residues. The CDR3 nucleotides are TGCGCCAGCAGCAGCTCCTACGAGCAGTACTTC. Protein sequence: CASSSSYEQYF.

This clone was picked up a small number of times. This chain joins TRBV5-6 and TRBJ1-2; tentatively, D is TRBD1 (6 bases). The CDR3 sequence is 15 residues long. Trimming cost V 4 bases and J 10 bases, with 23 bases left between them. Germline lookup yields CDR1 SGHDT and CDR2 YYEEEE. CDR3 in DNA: TGTGCCAGCAGCGGAGTCTCAGGGGTTACGGAAGACTACACCTTC. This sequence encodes CASSGVSGVTEDYTF.